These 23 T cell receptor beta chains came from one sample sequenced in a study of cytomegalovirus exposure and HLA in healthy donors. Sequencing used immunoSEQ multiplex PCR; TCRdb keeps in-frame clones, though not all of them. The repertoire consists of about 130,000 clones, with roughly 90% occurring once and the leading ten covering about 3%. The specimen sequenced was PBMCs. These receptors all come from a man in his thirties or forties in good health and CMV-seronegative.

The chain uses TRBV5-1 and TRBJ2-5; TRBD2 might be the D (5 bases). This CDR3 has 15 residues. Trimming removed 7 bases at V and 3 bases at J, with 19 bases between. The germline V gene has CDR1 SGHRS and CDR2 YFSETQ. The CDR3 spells CASRAERFTKETQYF. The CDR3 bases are TGCGCCAGCCGAGCGGAACGATTCACTAAAGAGACCCAGTACTTC.

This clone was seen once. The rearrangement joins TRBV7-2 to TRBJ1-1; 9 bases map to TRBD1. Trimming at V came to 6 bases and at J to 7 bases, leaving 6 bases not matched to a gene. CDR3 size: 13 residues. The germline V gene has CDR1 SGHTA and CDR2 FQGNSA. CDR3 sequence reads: CASRLDRGNEAFF. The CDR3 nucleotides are TGTGCCAGCAGGCTGGACAGGGGAAATGAAGCTTTCTTT. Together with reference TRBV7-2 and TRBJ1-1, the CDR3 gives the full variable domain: GAGVSQSPSNKVTEKGKDVELRCDPISGHTALYWYRQSLGQGLEFLIYFQGNSAPDKSGLPSDRFSAERTGGSVSTLTIQRTQQEDSAVYLCASRLDRGNEAFFGQGTRLTVV.

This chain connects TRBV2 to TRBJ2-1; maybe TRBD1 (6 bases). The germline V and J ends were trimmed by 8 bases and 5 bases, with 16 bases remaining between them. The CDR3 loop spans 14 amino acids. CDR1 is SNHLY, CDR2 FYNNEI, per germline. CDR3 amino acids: CASLRGQPNNEQFF. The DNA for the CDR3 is TGTGCCAGCCTCCGAGGACAGCCCAACAATGAGCAGTTCTTC.

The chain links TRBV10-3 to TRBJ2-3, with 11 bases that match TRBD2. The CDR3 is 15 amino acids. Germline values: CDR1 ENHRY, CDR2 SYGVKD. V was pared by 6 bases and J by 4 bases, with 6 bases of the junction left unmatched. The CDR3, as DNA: TGTGCCATCAGCGCAAGACTAGCGGGGTCAGATACGCAGTATTTT. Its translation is CAISARLAGSDTQYF.

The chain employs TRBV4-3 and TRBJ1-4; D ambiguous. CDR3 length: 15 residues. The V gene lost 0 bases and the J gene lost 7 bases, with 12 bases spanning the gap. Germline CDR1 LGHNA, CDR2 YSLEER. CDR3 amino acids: CASSQDGEVGEKLFF. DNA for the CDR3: TGCGCCAGCAGCCAAGACGGGGAAGTAGGTGAAAAACTGTTTTTT.

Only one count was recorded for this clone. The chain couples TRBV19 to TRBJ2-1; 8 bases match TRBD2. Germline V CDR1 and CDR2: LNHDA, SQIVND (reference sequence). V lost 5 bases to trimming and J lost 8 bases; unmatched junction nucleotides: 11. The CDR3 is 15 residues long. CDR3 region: CASSFRLASGHEQFF. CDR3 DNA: TGTGCCAGTAGTTTCAGACTAGCGTCGGGCCATGAGCAGTTCTTC.

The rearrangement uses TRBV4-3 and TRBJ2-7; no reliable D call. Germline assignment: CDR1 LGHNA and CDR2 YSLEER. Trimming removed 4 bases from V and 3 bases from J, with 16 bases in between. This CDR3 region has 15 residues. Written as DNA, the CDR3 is TGCGCCAGCAGCCCGGCAGAGGCATCAAGCTACGAGCAGTACTTC. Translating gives CASSPAEASSYEQYF.

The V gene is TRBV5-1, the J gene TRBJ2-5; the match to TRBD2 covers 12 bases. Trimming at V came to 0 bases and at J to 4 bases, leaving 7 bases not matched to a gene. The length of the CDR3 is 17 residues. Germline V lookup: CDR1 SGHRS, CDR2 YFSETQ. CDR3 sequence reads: CASSLGLAGAGGETQYF. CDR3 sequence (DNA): TGCGCCAGCAGCTTGGGACTAGCGGGGGCCGGGGGAGAGACCCAGTACTTC.

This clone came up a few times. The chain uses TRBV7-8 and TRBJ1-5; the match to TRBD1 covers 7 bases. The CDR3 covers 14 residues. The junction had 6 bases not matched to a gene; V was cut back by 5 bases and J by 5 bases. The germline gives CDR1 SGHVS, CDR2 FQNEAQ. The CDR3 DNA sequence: TGTGCCAGCAGCCCTGACAGGGATGATCAGCCCCAGCATTTT. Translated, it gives CASSPDRDDQPQHF. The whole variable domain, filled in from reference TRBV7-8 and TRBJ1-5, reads GAGVSQSPRYKVAKRGQDVALRCDPISGHVSLFWYQQALGQGPEFLTYFQNEAQLDKSGLPSDRFFAERPEGSVSTLKIQRTQQEDSAVYLCASSPDRDDQPQHFGDGTRLSIL.

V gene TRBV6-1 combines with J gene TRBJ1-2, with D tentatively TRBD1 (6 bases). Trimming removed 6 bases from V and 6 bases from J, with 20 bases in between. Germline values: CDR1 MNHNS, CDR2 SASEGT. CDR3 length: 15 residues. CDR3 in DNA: TGTGCCAGCAGCCTGATCAGAGGGGGGGCTCATGGCTACACCTTC. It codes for CASSLIRGGAHGYTF.

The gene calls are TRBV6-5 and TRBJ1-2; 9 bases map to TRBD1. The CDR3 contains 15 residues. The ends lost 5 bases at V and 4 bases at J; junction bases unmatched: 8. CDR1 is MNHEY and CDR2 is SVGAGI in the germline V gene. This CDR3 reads CASSHQTGGGYGYTF. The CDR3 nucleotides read TGTGCCAGCAGTCATCAAACAGGGGGCGGCTATGGCTACACCTTC.

CDR3 sequence: CASSFGGQGIDTQYF. Here the CDR3 DNA reads TGTGCCAGCAGTTTTGGGGGACAGGGAATAGATACGCAGTATTTT. The chain uses TRBV28 and TRBJ2-3; 9 nucleotides match TRBD1. The J segment lost 5 bases and the V segment lost 3 bases, leaving 6 bases of the junction unmatched. Germline CDR1 MDHEN, CDR2 SYDVKM. The CDR3 totals 15 residues.

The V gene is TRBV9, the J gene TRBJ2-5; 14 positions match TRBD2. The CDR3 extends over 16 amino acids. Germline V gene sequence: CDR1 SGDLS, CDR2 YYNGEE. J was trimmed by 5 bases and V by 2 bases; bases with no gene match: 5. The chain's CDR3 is CASSVTSGGAWETQYF. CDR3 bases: TGTGCCAGCAGCGTGACTAGCGGGGGGGCCTGGGAGACCCAGTACTTC.

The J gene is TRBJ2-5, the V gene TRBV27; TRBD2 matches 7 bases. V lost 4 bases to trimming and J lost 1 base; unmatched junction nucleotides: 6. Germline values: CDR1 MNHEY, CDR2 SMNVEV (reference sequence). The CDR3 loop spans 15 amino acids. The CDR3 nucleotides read TGTGCCAGCAGTTGGAGTAGCGGGCTCCAAGAGACCCAGTACTTC. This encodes CASSWSSGLQETQYF.

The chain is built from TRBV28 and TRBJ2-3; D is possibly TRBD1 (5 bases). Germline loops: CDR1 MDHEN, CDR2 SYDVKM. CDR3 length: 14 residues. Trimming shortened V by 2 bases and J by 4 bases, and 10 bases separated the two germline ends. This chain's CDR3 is CASSLPATADTQYF. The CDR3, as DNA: TGTGCCAGCAGTTTACCGGCGACAGCAGATACGCAGTATTTT. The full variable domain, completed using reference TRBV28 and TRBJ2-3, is DVKVTQSSRYLVKRTGEKVFLECVQDMDHENMFWYRQDPGLGLRLIYFSYDVKMKEKGDIPEGYSVSREKKERFSLILESASTNQTSMYLCASSLPATADTQYFGPGTRLTVL.

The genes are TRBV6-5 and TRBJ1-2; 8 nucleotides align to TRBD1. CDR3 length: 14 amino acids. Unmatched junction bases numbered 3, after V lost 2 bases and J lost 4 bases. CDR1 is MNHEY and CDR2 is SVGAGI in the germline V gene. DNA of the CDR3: TGTGCCAGCAGTTACAACCAGGGGGCCTATGGCTACACCTTC. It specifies CASSYNQGAYGYTF.

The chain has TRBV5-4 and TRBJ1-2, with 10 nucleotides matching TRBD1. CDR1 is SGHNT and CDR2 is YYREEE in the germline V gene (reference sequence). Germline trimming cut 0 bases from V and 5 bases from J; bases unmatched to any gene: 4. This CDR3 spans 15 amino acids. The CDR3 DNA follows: TGTGCCAGCAGCTTGGATAGGACAGGGGGGTATGGCTACACCTTC. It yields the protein CASSLDRTGGYGYTF.

The CDR3 region is CASSSSSGANVLTF. The CDR3 nucleotides are TGTGCCAGCAGCTCCTCCTCTGGGGCCAACGTCCTGACTTTC. This rearrangement joins TRBV5-6 to TRBJ2-6; D is unclear. Germline V lookup: CDR1 SGHDT, CDR2 YYEEEE. The CDR3 covers 14 residues. Trimming cost V 3 bases and J 0 bases, with 4 bases left between them.

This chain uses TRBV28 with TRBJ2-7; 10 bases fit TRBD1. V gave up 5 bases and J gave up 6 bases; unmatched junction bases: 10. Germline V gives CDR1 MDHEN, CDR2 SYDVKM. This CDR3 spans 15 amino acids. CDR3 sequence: CASSQGTGVFAEQYF. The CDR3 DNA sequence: TGTGCCAGCAGTCAAGGGACAGGGGTCTTCGCCGAGCAGTACTTC.

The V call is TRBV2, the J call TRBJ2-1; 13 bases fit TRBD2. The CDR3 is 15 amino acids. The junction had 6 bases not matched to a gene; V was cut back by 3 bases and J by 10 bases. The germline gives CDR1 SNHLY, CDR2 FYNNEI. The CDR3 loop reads CASSERTSGGMEQFF. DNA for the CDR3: TGTGCCAGCAGTGAGAGGACTAGCGGGGGTATGGAGCAGTTCTTC.

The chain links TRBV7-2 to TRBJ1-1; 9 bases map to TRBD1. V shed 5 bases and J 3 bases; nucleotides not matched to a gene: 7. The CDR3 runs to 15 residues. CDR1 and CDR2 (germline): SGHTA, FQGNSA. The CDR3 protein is CASSPNRGLDTEAFF. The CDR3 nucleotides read TGTGCCAGCAGCCCAAACAGGGGGCTGGACACTGAAGCTTTCTTT. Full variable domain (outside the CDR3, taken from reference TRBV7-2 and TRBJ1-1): GAGVSQSPSNKVTEKGKDVELRCDPISGHTALYWYRQSLGQGLEFLIYFQGNSAPDKSGLPSDRFSAERTGGSVSTLTIQRTQQEDSAVYLCASSPNRGLDTEAFFGQGTRLTVV.

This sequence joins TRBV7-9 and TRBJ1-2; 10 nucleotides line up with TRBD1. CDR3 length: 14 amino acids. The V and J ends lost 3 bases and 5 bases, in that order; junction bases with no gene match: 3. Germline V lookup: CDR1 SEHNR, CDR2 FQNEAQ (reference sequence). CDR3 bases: TGTGCCAGCAGCTTGGGACAGGGGAGGTATGGCTACACCTTC. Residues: CASSLGQGRYGYTF.

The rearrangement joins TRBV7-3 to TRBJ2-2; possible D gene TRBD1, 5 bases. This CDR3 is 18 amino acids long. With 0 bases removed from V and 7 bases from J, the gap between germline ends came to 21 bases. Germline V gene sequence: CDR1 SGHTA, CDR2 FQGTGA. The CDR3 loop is CASSLTPYGQGEGGELFF. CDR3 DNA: TGTGCCAGCAGCTTAACGCCCTATGGTCAGGGCGAAGGCGGGGAGCTGTTTTTT.